This passage covers 32 T cell receptor beta chains from one sample sequenced in a study of blood T cell repertoires in COVID-19. Only in-frame clones appear in the TCRdb table, and some are missing; sequencing was by immunoSEQ multiplex PCR. Seen here are 200,000 or so clones, 80% to 95% observed once, and the top ten hold about 0.8%. What was sequenced was peripheral blood. Receptor source: a man aged 60 to 69 with COVID-19, enrolled during active disease.

This chain's CDR3 is CASGLVLGRHEMNTEAFF. CDR3 DNA: TGTGCTAGTGGTTTGGTACTTGGCAGGCATGAGATGAACACTGAAGCTTTCTTT. The genes are TRBV12-5 and TRBJ1-1; D ambiguous. This CDR3 region has 18 residues. V lost 0 bases and J 0 bases, leaving 17 bases between the germline ends. Germline CDR1 is LGHNT and CDR2 is FRNRAP.

This clone occurred a few times. The chain combines TRBV28 with TRBJ1-2; weak D call: TRBD1 (6 bases). The germline V gene encodes CDR1 MDHEN and CDR2 SYDVKM. This CDR3 has 14 amino acids. Trimming cost V 2 bases and J 2 bases, with 9 bases left between them. The CDR3 region is CASSLAGDNYGYTF. The DNA for the CDR3 is TGTGCCAGCAGTTTAGCAGGGGACAACTATGGCTACACCTTC.

This clone occurred a few times. The chain joins TRBV6-5 to TRBJ2-1, with TRBD1 identical over 10 bases. From germline, CDR1 is MNHEY and CDR2 SVGAGI. The CDR3 length is 15 residues. V shed 2 bases and J 8 bases; nucleotides not matched to a gene: 6. As DNA, the CDR3 is TGTGCCAGCAGTTACACGACAGGGGGCGGAGATGAGCAGTTCTTC. This sequence encodes CASSYTTGGGDEQFF.

This clone was recorded a few times. The chain is built from TRBV16 and TRBJ2-7, with 10 bases lining up with TRBD1. The germline CDR1 and CDR2 sequences are KGHSY and FQNENV. The length of the CDR3 is 14 residues. Trimming at V came to 1 base and at J to 6 bases, leaving 3 bases not matched to a gene. This chain's CDR3 is CASSQWDRGSEQYF. Written as DNA, the CDR3 is TGTGCCAGCAGCCAATGGGACAGGGGATCCGAGCAGTACTTC.

The chain couples TRBV5-1 to TRBJ1-2, with D perhaps matching TRBD1 (5 bases). CDR1 is SGHRS, CDR2 YFSETQ, per germline. The V end lost 0 bases, the J end lost 7 bases, and 19 bases lay between the germline ends. The CDR3 consists of 16 residues. The CDR3: CASSLGGLARESGYTF. CDR3 DNA sequence: TGCGCCAGCAGCTTGGGGGGCCTGGCCCGGGAGAGTGGCTACACCTTC.

CDR3 coding DNA: TGTGCCAGCAGTTCAAACAGGTTAAACACTGAAGCTTTCTTT. This gives the protein CASSSNRLNTEAFF. J is TRBJ1-1 and V is TRBV6-2 or TRBV6-3; TRBD1 might be the D (5 bases). Germline-derived CDR1 and CDR2 are MNHEY and SVGEGT. This CDR3 spans 14 amino acids. The ends were cut back, 4 bases at V and 2 bases at J, with 11 bases in the middle.

This CDR3 reads CASQLVGVADTQYF. CDR3 sequence (DNA): TGTGCCAGCCAACTAGTTGGTGTGGCAGATACGCAGTATTTT. The rearrangement joins TRBV6-5 to TRBJ2-3, with a tentative D call TRBD2 (5 bases). The CDR3 is 14 amino acids. With 8 bases removed from V and 4 bases from J, the gap between germline ends came to 16 bases. Germline-derived CDR1 and CDR2 are MNHEY and SVGAGI.

The V call is TRBV7-3, the J call TRBJ2-2, with 7 bases matching TRBD2. This CDR3 has 14 amino acids. Germline CDR1 is SGHTA and CDR2 is FQGTGA. Trimming took 2 bases from V and 3 from J; bases not matched to a gene: 0. This CDR3 reads CASSLAGDTGELFF. The CDR3 DNA reads TGTGCCAGCAGCTTAGCGGGGGACACCGGGGAGCTGTTTTTT.

The chain recombines TRBV30 with TRBJ1-6, with 8 bases identical to TRBD1. The CDR3 is 16 amino acids. Germline assignment: CDR1 GTSNPN and CDR2 SVGIG (reference sequence). V gave up 4 bases and J gave up 4 bases; unmatched junction bases: 9. CDR3 protein: CAWKGQGAKYNSPLHF. Here the CDR3 DNA reads TGTGCCTGGAAGGGTCAGGGGGCAAAGTATAATTCACCCCTCCACTTT.

This sequence joins TRBV14 and TRBJ1-1; 7 bases align to TRBD1. The V gene's germline CDR1 is SGHDN and CDR2 FVKESK. The CDR3 is made up of 13 amino acids. The trim removed 4 bases at V and 7 bases at J, leaving 6 bases unmatched. CDR3 DNA: TGTGCCAGCAGCCCCACAGGGGCGGTTGAAGCTTTCTTT. Amino acids: CASSPTGAVEAFF.

The chain joins TRBV11-2 to TRBJ2-7; 10 nucleotides align to TRBD1. The germline V gene has CDR1 SGHAT and CDR2 FQNNGV. This CDR3 is built from 15 residues. With 5 bases clipped from V and 3 bases from J, the junction kept 7 bases outside the gene matches. For the CDR3, the DNA is TGTGCCAGCAGCCCCCCGGGACAGGGGTTCTACGAGCAGTACTTC. It codes for CASSPPGQGFYEQYF.

This chain uses TRBV2 with TRBJ1-2; tentative D call: TRBD1 (6 bases). CDR1 is SNHLY, CDR2 FYNNEI, per germline. V dropped 11 bases and J dropped 8 bases, with 27 bases sitting between them. This CDR3 region has 15 residues. This CDR3 reads CAGRPGARAVGGYTF. For the CDR3, the DNA is TGTGCCGGGCGGCCAGGGGCTCGGGCGGTCGGAGGCTACACCTTC.

The V gene is TRBV19, the J gene TRBJ1-2; no reliable D call. The length of the CDR3 is 13 residues. Germline V gene lookup returns CDR1 LNHDA and CDR2 SQIVND (reference sequence). The germline V and J ends were trimmed by 7 bases and 4 bases, with 13 bases remaining between them. Written as DNA, the CDR3 is TGTGCCAGTACCCTGGAGGCCGGCTATGGCTACACCTTC. Translation: CASTLEAGYGYTF.

The CDR3 sequence is CASSPSFTSGRNPYEQYF. The CDR3 coding sequence is TGTGCCAGCTCCCCCTCTTTCACTAGCGGGAGGAACCCCTACGAGCAGTACTTC. The rearrangement uses TRBV3-1 (or the pseudogene TRBV3-2) and TRBJ2-7; 12 bases are a match to TRBD2. The germline gives CDR1 LGHDT, CDR2 YNNKEL (reference sequence). This CDR3 has 18 amino acids. V gave up 8 bases and J gave up 2 bases; unmatched junction bases: 16.

This clone was observed many times. The chain has TRBV6-5 and TRBJ1-2; TRBD1 is a possible D gene (6 bases). Germline V gene data show CDR1 as MNHEY and CDR2 as SVGAGI. The CDR3 totals 14 residues. V was pared by 2 bases and J by 7 bases, with 14 bases between. In DNA, the CDR3 is TGTGCCAGCAGTTACCGTACAGGGAGCCGTGGCTACACCTTC. This translates into CASSYRTGSRGYTF.

The chain recombines TRBV30 with TRBJ2-7; D possibly corresponds to TRBD2 (5 bases). Trimming left V 4 bases short and J 3 bases short, with 25 bases between. Germline V lookup: CDR1 GTSNPN, CDR2 SVGIG (reference sequence). This CDR3 has 17 residues. In nucleotides, the CDR3 is TGTGCCTGGATCGTGGGCGGGTACCCCACCCCGGTCTACGAGCAGTACTTC. Its translation is CAWIVGGYPTPVYEQYF.

This chain links TRBV7-6 with TRBJ2-1, with 8 bases fitting TRBD2. CDR1 SGHVS and CDR2 FNYEAQ come from the germline V gene. The ends lost 5 bases at V and 4 bases at J; junction bases unmatched: 10. The CDR3 length is 16 residues. CDR3 in DNA: TGTGCCAGCAGCCCCATTTCGGGGGGGGAGTACAATGAGCAGTTCTTC. Translated: CASSPISGGEYNEQFF.

The CDR3 protein is CASSQELAETYEQYF. CDR3 bases: TGTGCCAGCAGCCAAGAGCTGGCCGAAACCTACGAGCAGTACTTC. The chain has TRBV3-1 (or the pseudogene TRBV3-2) and TRBJ2-7, with unresolved D. Looked up from germline, CDR1 is LGHDT and CDR2 is YNNKEL (reference sequence). The CDR3 length is 15 residues. Deletions cut 0 bases from V and 2 bases from J, with 11 bases between.

The chain couples TRBV28 to TRBJ2-7, with TRBD1 as a possible D gene (6 bases). The germline CDR1 and CDR2 sequences are MDHEN and SYDVKM. Trimming shortened V by 8 bases and J by 4 bases, and 18 bases separated the two germline ends. The CDR3 is made up of 14 amino acids. The CDR3 region is CASQLGQPGYEQYF. DNA of the CDR3: TGTGCCAGCCAGCTGGGACAACCTGGATACGAGCAGTACTTC.

With respect to this clone: The same CDR3 arises from other DNA sequences in this sample as well. The rearrangement joins TRBV5-1 to TRBJ2-5; possible D gene TRBD1, 5 bases. Germline V gives CDR1 SGHRS, CDR2 YFSETQ. CDR3 length equals 12 residues. V lost 0 bases and J lost 5, with 5 bases in between. This chain's CDR3 is CASSLAGETQYF. The CDR3 nucleotides are TGCGCCAGCAGCTTGGCAGGGGAGACCCAGTACTTC.

The chain couples TRBV29-1 to TRBJ1-2, with TRBD1 matching over 9 bases. The CDR3 loop spans 14 amino acids. V shed 4 bases and J 5 bases; nucleotides not matched to a gene: 8. Germline assignment: CDR1 SQVTM and CDR2 ANQGSEA. CDR3 in amino acids: CSVVSQDRGYGYTF. CDR3 coding DNA: TGCAGCGTTGTATCCCAGGACAGGGGATATGGCTACACCTTC.

This chain connects TRBV4-1 to TRBJ2-7; maybe TRBD2 (7 bases). This CDR3 comprises 15 residues. CDR1 and CDR2 (germline): MGHRA, YSYEKL. The V end lost 5 bases, the J end lost 4 bases, and 18 bases lay between the germline ends. The DNA of the CDR3 is TGCGCCAGCAGCTCCGGGGGCGGGGGAAAATACGAGCAGTACTTC. Its protein is CASSSGGGGKYEQYF.

The genes are TRBV10-1 and TRBJ2-1; the match to TRBD1 covers 7 bases. CDR3 length: 15 residues. Germline V CDR1 and CDR2: WNHNN, SYGVQD (reference sequence). V gave up 2 bases and J gave up 0 bases; unmatched junction bases: 1. The CDR3: CASSEGQVSYNEQFF. In nucleotides, the CDR3 is TGCGCCAGCAGTGAGGGACAGGTCTCCTACAATGAGCAGTTCTTC.

V gene TRBV5-4 combines with J gene TRBJ2-2; D call uncertain. V shed 0 bases and J shed 8 bases, with 14 bases lying between them. There are 15 residues in the CDR3. Germline CDR1 SGHNT, CDR2 YYREEE (reference sequence). CDR3 amino acids: CASSLAAQRMGELFF. Written as DNA, the CDR3 is TGTGCCAGCAGCTTGGCCGCGCAGAGGATGGGGGAGCTGTTTTTT.

This chain links TRBV4-3 with TRBJ2-1; 7 bases are shared with TRBD2. The length of the CDR3 is 17 residues. The V and J ends lost 4 bases and 0 bases, in that order; junction bases with no gene match: 9. The V gene's germline CDR1 is LGHNA and CDR2 YSLEER. The CDR3 loop is CASSLKLAASSYNEQFF. CDR3 nucleotide sequence: TGCGCCAGCAGCCTCAAGCTAGCGGCCAGCTCCTACAATGAGCAGTTCTTC.

V usage is TRBV3-1 (or the pseudogene TRBV3-2) and J usage is TRBJ1-5; 7 nucleotides agree with TRBD1. J gave up 0 bases and V 4 bases, and 6 bases lay outside the gene matches. Germline V gene lookup returns CDR1 LGHDT and CDR2 YNNKEL (reference sequence). The CDR3 contains 16 residues. The CDR3 is CASSPSRDSSNQPQHF. The CDR3 nucleotides are TGTGCCAGCAGCCCGTCCCGGGACAGTAGCAATCAGCCCCAGCATTTT.

The chain carries TRBV7-2 and TRBJ1-4; D is ambiguous. CDR1 and CDR2 from the germline V gene are SGHTA and FQGNSA. With 3 bases removed from V and 8 bases from J, the gap between germline ends came to 22 bases. The CDR3 runs 17 residues. For the CDR3, the DNA is TGTGCCAGCAGCTTCGCGTATCGGCTGGGCCGCGGGGAAAAACTGTTTTTT. Translated: CASSFAYRLGRGEKLFF.

This chain connects TRBV7-3 to TRBJ2-2; a possible D gene is TRBD2 (6 bases). The germline V gene encodes CDR1 SGHTA and CDR2 FQGTGA. Trimming took off 5 bases at V and 6 bases at J, with 16 bases between the two ends. The length of the CDR3 is 15 residues. CDR3 DNA sequence: TGTGCCAGCAGCCGGGAGATCGGGGTGTCCGGGGAGCTGTTTTTT. This translates into CASSREIGVSGELFF.

The gene calls are TRBV6-4 and TRBJ1-3, with 7 bases matching TRBD1. Germline-derived CDR1 and CDR2 are MRHNA and SNTAGT. V was pared by 0 bases and J by 0 bases, with 8 bases of the junction left unmatched. The CDR3 is 18 residues long. The CDR3 nucleotides are TGTGCCAGCAGTGACTCGAACCACAGGGGAAACTCTGGAAACACCATATATTTT. This sequence encodes CASSDSNHRGNSGNTIYF.

This chain joins TRBV6-5 and TRBJ1-2; a possible D gene is TRBD1 (6 bases). V lost 7 bases and J 2 bases, leaving 14 bases between the germline ends. The CDR3 runs 14 residues. Germline loops: CDR1 MNHEY, CDR2 SVGAGI. The CDR3 here is CASTLSGTNYGYTF. The CDR3 nucleotides read TGTGCCAGCACTCTCTCAGGGACAAACTATGGCTACACCTTC.

V usage is TRBV29-1 and J usage is TRBJ2-7; a weak D match, TRBD1 (6 bases). This CDR3 comprises 15 residues. V lost 0 bases and J 3 bases, leaving 15 bases between the germline ends. The germline V gene has CDR1 SQVTM and CDR2 ANQGSEA. The CDR3 DNA reads TGCAGCGTTGAAGAGACATTAAGGGGGTTCTACGAGCAGTACTTC. Translated: CSVEETLRGFYEQYF.

The chain uses TRBV25-1 and TRBJ2-7; 7 bases align to TRBD2. The V and J ends lost 6 bases and 3 bases, in that order; junction bases with no gene match: 11. The CDR3 contains 15 residues. Germline CDR1 reads MGHDK; CDR2 reads SYGVNS. The CDR3 spells CASRETGTTLYEQYF. CDR3 bases: TGTGCCAGCAGGGAAACCGGGACTACACTCTACGAGCAGTACTTC.